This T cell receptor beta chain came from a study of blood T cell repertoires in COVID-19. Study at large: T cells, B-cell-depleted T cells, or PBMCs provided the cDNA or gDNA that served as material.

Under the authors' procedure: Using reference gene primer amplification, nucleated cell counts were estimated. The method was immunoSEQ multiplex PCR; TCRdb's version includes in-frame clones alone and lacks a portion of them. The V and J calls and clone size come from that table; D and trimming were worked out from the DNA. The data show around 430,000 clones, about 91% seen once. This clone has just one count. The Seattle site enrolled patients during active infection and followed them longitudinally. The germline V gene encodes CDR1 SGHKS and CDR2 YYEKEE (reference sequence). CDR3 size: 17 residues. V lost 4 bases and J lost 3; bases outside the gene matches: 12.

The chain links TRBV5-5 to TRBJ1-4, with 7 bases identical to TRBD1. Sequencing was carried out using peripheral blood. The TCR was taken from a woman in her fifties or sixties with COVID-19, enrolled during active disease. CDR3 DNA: TGTGCCAGCAGCCCCCCTGGGGACAGCTCTTCTAATGAAAAACTGTTTTTT. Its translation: CASSPPGDSSSNEKLFF.